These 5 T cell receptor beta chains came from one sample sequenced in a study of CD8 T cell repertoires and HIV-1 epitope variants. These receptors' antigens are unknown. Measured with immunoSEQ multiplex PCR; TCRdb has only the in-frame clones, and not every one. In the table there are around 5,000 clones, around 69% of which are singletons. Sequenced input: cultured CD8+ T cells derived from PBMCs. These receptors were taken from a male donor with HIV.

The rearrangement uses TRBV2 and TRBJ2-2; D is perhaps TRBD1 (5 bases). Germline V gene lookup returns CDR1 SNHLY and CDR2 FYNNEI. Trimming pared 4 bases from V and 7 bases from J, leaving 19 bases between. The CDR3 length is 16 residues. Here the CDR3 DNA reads TGTGCCAGCAGTGGATCCCCAGGGTCAAGTGACGGGGAGCTGTTTTTT. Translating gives CASSGSPGSSDGELFF.

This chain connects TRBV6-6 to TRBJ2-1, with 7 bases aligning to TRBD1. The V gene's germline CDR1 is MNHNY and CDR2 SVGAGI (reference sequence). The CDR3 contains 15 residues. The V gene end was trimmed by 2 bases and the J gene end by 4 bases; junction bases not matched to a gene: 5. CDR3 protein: CASSYRQGEYNEQFF. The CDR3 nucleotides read TGTGCCAGCAGTTACCGACAGGGCGAATACAATGAGCAGTTCTTC.

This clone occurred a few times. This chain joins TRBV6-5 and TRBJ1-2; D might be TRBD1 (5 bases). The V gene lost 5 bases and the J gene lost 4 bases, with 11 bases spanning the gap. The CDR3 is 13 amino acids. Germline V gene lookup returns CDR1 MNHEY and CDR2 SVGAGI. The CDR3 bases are TGTGCCAGCAGTCAGGGTTCTAGCTATGGCTACACCTTC. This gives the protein CASSQGSSYGYTF.

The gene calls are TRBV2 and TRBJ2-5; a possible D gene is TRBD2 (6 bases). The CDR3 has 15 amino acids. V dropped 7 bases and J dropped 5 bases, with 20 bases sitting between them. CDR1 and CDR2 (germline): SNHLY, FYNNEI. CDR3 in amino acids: CASTPTGGVGETQYF. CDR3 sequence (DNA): TGTGCCAGCACGCCGACTGGAGGGGTCGGCGAGACCCAGTACTTC.

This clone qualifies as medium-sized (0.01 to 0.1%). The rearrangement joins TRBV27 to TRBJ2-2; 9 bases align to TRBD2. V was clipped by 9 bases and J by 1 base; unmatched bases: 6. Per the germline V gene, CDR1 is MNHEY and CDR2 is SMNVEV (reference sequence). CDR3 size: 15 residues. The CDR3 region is CARKLAGRNTGELFF. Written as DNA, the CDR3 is TGTGCCAGGAAGCTAGCGGGGAGGAACACCGGGGAGCTGTTTTTT.